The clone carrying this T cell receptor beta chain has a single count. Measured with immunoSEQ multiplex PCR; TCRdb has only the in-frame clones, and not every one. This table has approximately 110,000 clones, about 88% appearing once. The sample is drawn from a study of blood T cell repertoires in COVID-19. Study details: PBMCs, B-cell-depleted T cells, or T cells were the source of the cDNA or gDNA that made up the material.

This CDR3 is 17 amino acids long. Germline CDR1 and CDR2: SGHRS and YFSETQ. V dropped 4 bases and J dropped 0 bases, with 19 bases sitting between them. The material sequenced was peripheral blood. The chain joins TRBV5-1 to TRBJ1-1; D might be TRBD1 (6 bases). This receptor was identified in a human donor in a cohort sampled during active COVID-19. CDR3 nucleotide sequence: TGCGCCAGCAGCCCACCGTCGACAGGCTTGGTGAACACTGAAGCTTTCTTT. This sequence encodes CASSPPSTGLVNTEAFF.